The present TCR beta chain was sequenced within a study of T-cell memory formation after mild COVID-19. This clonotype was found many times. Its antigen is currently unknown. The CDR3 contains 12 residues. V gave up 7 bases and J gave up 5 bases, with 11 bases separating them. The germline CDR1 and CDR2 sequences are SQVTM and ANQGSEA. TCRdb re-analysed the 5' RACE reads in MiXCR, keeping a single row per CDR3 protein. The data contain 350,000 to 450,000 distinct CDR3 sequences, 24% of them singletons. General study points: The study found balanced CD4/CD8 in clones contracting day 15 to 85 and a CD4+ lean in later expanders. For contracting clones, CD4+ ones sat mainly in CM and EM, CD8+ in EMRA. Nothing confirmed that second-wave clones peaking on day 37 were specific for SARS-CoV-2. A subset of responding clones appeared in pre-infection memory, suggesting cross-reactive memory joined.

The chain carries TRBV29-1 and TRBJ2-2; D might be TRBD2 (7 bases). The receptor was derived from an adult woman who had mild COVID-19 (a few samples of this study predate the infection). Cell type and time point are not known. Material: PBMCs or a T cell subset sorted from them (not recorded which). The CDR3 DNA is TGCAGCGCGGGGGGCCTGACCGGGGAGCTGTTTTTT. Protein product: CSAGGLTGELFF.